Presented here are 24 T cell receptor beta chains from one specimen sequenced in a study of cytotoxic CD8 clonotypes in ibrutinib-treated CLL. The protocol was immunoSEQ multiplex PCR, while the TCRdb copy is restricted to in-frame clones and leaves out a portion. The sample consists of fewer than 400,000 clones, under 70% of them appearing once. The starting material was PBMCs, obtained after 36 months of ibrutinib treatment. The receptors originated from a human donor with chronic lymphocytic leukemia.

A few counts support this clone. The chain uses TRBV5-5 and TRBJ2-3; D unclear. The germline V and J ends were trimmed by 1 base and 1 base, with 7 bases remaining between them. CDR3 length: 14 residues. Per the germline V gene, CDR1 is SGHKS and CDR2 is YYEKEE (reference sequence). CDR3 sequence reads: CASSLIQGTDTQYF. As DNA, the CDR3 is TGTGCCAGCAGCTTGATCCAGGGCACAGATACGCAGTATTTT.

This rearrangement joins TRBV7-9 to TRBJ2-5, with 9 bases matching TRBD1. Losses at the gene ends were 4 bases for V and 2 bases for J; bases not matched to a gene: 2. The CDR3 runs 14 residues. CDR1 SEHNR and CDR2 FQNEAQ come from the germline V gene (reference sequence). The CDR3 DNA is TGTGCCAGCAGCTACAGGGGGCTGCAAGAGACCCAGTACTTC. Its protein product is CASSYRGLQETQYF.

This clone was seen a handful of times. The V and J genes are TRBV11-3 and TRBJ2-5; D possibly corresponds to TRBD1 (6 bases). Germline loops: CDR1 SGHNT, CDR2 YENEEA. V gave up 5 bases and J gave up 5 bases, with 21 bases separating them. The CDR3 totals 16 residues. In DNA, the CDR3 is TGTGCCAGCAGCCCCGGACAGAACCCCTCGATCGAGACCCAGTACTTC. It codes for CASSPGQNPSIETQYF.

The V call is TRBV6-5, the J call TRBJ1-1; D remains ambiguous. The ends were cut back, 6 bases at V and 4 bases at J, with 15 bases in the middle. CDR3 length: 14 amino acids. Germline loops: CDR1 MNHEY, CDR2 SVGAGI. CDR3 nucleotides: TGTGCCAGCAGCCGATCTTGGTTGATCACTGAAGCTTTCTTT. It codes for CASSRSWLITEAFF.

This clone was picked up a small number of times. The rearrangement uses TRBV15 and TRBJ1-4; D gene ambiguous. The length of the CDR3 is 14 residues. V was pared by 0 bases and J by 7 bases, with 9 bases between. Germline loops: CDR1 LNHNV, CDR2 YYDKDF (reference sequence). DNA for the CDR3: TGTGCCACCAGCAGAGATCAAGGAGGTGAAAAACTGTTTTTT. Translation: CATSRDQGGEKLFF.

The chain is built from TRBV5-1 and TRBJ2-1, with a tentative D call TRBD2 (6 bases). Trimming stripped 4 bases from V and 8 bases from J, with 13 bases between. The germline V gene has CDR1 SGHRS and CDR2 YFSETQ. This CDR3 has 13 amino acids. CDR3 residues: CASSGGLPHEQFF. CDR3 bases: TGCGCCAGCAGCGGGGGACTCCCCCATGAGCAGTTCTTC.

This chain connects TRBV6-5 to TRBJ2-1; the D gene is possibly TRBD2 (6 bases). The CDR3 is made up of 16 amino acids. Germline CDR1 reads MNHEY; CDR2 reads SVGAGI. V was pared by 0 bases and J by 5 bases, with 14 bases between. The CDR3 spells CASSYSGSWVHNEQFF. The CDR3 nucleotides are TGTGCCAGCAGTTACTCCGGGAGTTGGGTCCACAATGAGCAGTTCTTC.

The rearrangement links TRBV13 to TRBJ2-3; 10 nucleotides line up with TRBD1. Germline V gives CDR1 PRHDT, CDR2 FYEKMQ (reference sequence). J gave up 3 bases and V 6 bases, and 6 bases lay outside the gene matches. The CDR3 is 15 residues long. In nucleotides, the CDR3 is TGTGCCAGCAGTGAGGACAGGGGGGCAACAGATACGCAGTATTTT. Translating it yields CASSEDRGATDTQYF. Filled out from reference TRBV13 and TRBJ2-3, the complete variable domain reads AAGVIQSPRHLIKEKRETATLKCYPIPRHDTVYWYQQGPGQDPQFLISFYEKMQSDKGSIPDRFSAQQFSDYHSELNMSSLELGDSALYFCASSEDRGATDTQYFGPGTRLTVL.

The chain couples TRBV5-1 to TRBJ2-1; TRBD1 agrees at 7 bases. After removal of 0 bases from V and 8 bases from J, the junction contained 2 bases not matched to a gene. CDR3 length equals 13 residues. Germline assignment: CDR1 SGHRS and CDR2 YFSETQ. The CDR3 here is CASSLVQGHEQFF. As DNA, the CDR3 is TGCGCCAGCAGCTTGGTACAGGGGCATGAGCAGTTCTTC.

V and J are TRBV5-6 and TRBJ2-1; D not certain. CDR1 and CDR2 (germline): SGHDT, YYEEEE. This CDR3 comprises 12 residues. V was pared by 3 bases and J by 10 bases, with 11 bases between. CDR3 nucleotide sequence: TGTGCCAGCAGCTCCGGACCCGGGGAGCAGTTCTTC. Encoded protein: CASSSGPGEQFF.

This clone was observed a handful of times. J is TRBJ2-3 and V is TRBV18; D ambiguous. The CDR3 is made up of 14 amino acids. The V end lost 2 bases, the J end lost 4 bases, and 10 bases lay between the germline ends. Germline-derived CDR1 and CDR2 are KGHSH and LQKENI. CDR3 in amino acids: CASSPAAAPDTQYF. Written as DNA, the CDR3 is TGTGCCAGCTCACCAGCGGCCGCTCCAGATACGCAGTATTTT.

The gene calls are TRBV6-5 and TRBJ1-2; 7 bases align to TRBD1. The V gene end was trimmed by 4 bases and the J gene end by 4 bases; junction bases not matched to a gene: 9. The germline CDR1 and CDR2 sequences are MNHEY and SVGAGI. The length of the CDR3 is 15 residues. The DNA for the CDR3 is TGTGCCAGCAGTTTCCAGACAGGGAATGTCTATGGCTACACCTTC. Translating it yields CASSFQTGNVYGYTF.

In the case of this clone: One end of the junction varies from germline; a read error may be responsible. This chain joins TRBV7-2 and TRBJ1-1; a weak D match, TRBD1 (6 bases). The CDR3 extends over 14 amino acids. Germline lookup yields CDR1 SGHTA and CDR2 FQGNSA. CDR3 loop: CASSSTGLKTEAFF. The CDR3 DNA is TGTGCCAGCAGCTCAACAGGGTTGAAGACTGAAGCTTTCTTT.

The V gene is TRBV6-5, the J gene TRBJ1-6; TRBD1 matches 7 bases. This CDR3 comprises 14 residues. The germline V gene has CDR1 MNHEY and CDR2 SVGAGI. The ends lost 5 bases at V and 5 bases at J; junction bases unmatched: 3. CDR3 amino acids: CASSRQGHNSPLHF. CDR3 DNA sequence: TGTGCCAGCAGTCGACAGGGCCATAATTCACCCCTCCACTTT.

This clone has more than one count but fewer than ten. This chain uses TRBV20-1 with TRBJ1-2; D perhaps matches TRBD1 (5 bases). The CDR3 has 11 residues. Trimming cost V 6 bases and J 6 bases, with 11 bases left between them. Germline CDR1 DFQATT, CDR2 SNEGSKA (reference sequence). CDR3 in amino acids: CSATLGDGYTF. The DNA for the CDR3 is TGCAGTGCCACGTTGGGGGATGGCTACACCTTC.

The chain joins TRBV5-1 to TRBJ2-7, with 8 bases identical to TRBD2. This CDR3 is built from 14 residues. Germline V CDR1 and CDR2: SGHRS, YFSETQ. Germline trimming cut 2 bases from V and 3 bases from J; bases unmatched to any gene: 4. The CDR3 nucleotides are TGCGCCAGCAGCTTTAGAGCGGGGGACTACGAGCAGTACTTC. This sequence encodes CASSFRAGDYEQYF. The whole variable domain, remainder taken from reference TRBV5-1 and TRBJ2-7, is KAGVTQTPRYLIKTRGQQVTLSCSPISGHRSVSWYQQTPGQGLQFLFEYFSETQRNKGNFPGRFSGRQFSNSRSEMNVSTLELGDSALYLCASSFRAGDYEQYFGPGTRLTVT.

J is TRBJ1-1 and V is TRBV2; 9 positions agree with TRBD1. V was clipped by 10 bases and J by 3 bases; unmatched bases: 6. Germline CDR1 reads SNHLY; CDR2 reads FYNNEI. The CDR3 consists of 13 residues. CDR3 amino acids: CATGQGMDTEAFF. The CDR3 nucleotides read TGTGCCACTGGACAGGGGATGGACACTGAAGCTTTCTTT. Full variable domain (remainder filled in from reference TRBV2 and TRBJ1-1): EPEVTQTPSHQVTQMGQEVILRCVPISNHLYFYWYRQILGQKVEFLVSFYNNEISEKSEIFDDQFSVERPDGSNFTLKIRSTKLEDSAMYFCATGQGMDTEAFFGQGTRLTVV.

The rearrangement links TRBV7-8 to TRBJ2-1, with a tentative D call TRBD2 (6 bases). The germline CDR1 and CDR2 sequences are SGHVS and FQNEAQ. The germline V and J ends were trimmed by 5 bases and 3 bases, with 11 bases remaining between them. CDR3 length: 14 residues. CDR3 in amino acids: CASSIRLGYNEQFF. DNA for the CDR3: TGTGCCAGCAGCATTCGACTAGGCTACAATGAGCAGTTCTTC.

CDR3 in amino acids: CSVFLVRSLAGELFF. CDR3 DNA: TGCAGCGTTTTCCTCGTGAGGAGCCTCGCCGGGGAGCTGTTTTTT. The chain employs TRBV29-1 and TRBJ2-2; D not resolved. V shed 5 bases and J shed 6 bases, with 19 bases lying between them. The CDR3 spans 15 residues. CDR1 and CDR2 from the germline V gene are SQVTM and ANQGSEA.

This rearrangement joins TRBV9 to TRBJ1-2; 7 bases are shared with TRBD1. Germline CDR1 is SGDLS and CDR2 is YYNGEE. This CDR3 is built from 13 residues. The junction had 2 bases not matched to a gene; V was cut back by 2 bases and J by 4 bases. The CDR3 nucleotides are TGTGCCAGCAGCGTTACAGGGGTCTATGGCTACACCTTC. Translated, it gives CASSVTGVYGYTF.

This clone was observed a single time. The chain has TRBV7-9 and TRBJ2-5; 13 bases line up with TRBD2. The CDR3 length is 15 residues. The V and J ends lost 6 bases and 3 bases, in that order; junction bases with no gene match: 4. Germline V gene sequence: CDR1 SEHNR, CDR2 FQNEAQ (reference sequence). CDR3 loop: CASRHGLAGEETQYF. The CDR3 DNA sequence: TGTGCCAGCAGACATGGACTAGCGGGGGAAGAGACCCAGTACTTC.

The CDR3 protein is CASLAGGTDTQYF. The DNA of the CDR3 is TGTGCCAGCTTGGCAGGGGGCACAGATACGCAGTATTTT. The V call is TRBV6-5, the J call TRBJ2-3; tentative D call: TRBD1 (6 bases). Deletions cut 8 bases from V and 1 base from J, with 10 bases between. Germline V CDR1 and CDR2: MNHEY, SVGAGI. The CDR3 loop spans 13 amino acids.

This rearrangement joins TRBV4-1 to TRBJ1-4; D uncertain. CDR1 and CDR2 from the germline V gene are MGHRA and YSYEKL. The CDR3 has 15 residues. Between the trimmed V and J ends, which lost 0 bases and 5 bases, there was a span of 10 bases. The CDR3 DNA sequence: TGCGCCAGCAGCCAAGATCAAGGAGAGAATGAAAAACTGTTTTTT. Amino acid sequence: CASSQDQGENEKLFF.

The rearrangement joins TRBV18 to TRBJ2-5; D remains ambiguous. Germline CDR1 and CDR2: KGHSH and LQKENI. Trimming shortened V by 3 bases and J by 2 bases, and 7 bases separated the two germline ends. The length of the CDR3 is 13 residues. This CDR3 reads CASSPVLQETQYF. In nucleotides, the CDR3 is TGTGCCAGCTCACCTGTCCTACAAGAGACCCAGTACTTC.